The 15 T cell receptor beta chains below come from one sample, sequenced in a study of T-cell reconstitution after alpha-beta-depleted transplantation in children. The TCRbeta library was prepared with unique molecular identifiers. TCRdb reanalysed the PCR reads using MiXCR and keeps one entry per CDR3 protein. The repertoire holds approximately 340,000 distinct CDR3 sequences, around a tenth seen once, with 2.4% in the top ten. This sample comprised PBMCs from the stem cell graft donor, obtained from the stem cell graft. The source of these receptors is a human donor who donated a stem cell graft to a child with acute lymphoblastic leukemia.

This clonotype has only a few counts. CDR3 in amino acids: CASSFYRGGNYGYTF. The CDR3 nucleotides read TGTGCCAGCAGTTTTTACAGGGGCGGTAACTATGGCTACACCTTC. V and J are TRBV28 and TRBJ1-2, with TRBD1 identical over 7 bases. Per germline, CDR1 MDHEN and CDR2 SYDVKM. J gave up 1 base and V 3 bases, and 5 bases lay outside the gene matches. This CDR3 comprises 15 residues.

In its sample, this clonotype was seen many times. The chain is built from TRBV5-1 and TRBJ2-7, with 8 bases that match TRBD2. There are 14 residues in the CDR3. The ends lost 0 bases at V and 5 bases at J; junction bases unmatched: 4. In germline, CDR1 is SGHRS, CDR2 YFSETQ. The CDR3 protein is CASSLGGGPHEQYF. For the CDR3, the DNA is TGCGCCAGCAGCTTGGGCGGGGGGCCTCACGAGCAGTACTTC. The variable domain in full, completed from reference TRBV5-1 and TRBJ2-7, reads KAGVTQTPRYLIKTRGQQVTLSCSPISGHRSVSWYQQTPGQGLQFLFEYFSETQRNKGNFPGRFSGRQFSNSRSEMNVSTLELGDSALYLCASSLGGGPHEQYFGPGTRLTVT.

This clonotype was seen many times. V gene TRBV5-1 combines with J gene TRBJ2-3; 7 nucleotides match TRBD1. The V and J ends lost 3 bases and 1 base, in that order; junction bases with no gene match: 2. Germline lookup yields CDR1 SGHRS and CDR2 YFSETQ. The CDR3 loop spans 14 amino acids. CDR3 sequence: CASSSGQGTDTQYF. CDR3 DNA sequence: TGCGCCAGCAGCTCCGGACAGGGCACAGATACGCAGTATTTT.

This clonotype was picked up many times. The rearrangement joins TRBV29-1 to TRBJ2-1; D unclear. This CDR3 contains 13 residues. Deletions cut 0 bases from V and 5 bases from J, with 8 bases between. CDR1 is SQVTM and CDR2 is ANQGSEA in the germline V gene. The CDR3 DNA is TGCAGCGTTGAAGATCATCTAGACAATGAGCAGTTCTTC. The encoded protein is CSVEDHLDNEQFF.

The chain has TRBV5-1 and TRBJ1-6; D is uncertain. Per the germline V gene, CDR1 is SGHRS and CDR2 is YFSETQ. Trimming left V 1 base short and J 7 bases short, with 6 bases between. The CDR3 is 13 amino acids. CDR3: CASSLNRNSPLHF. In nucleotides, the CDR3 is TGCGCCAGCAGCTTGAACAGAAATTCACCCCTCCACTTT.

This clonotype was recorded a few times. The rearrangement joins TRBV15 to TRBJ2-1, with D perhaps matching TRBD2 (6 bases). Germline V gene data show CDR1 as LNHNV and CDR2 as YYDKDF (reference sequence). Trimming took off 5 bases at V and 0 bases at J, with 20 bases between the two ends. The CDR3 contains 18 residues. CDR3 DNA sequence: TGTGCCACCAGCTACTCTTTCAGGCCCGGGGGCTCCTACAATGAGCAGTTCTTC. It translates to CATSYSFRPGGSYNEQFF.

The CDR3 nucleotides read TGTGCCAGCAGCTTACTAGCGGGAGATACGCAGTATTTT. The encoded protein is CASSLLAGDTQYF. V and J are TRBV7-3 and TRBJ2-3; 8 bases are shared with TRBD2. From germline, CDR1 is SGHTA and CDR2 FQGTGA. The ends lost 2 bases at V and 5 bases at J; junction bases unmatched: 0. The CDR3 extends over 13 amino acids.

The rearrangement links TRBV9 to TRBJ1-2; TRBD1 might be the D (5 bases). Germline assignment: CDR1 SGDLS and CDR2 YYNGEE. V was cut by 4 bases and J by 6 bases, with 16 bases left in between. The CDR3 sequence is 14 residues long. CDR3 in amino acids: CASSNGPGGDGYTF. In DNA, the CDR3 is TGTGCCAGCAGCAACGGGCCTGGGGGGGATGGCTACACCTTC.

Ten or more counts support this clonotype. The chain joins TRBV20-1 to TRBJ2-7, with 11 positions matching TRBD2. V lost 0 bases to trimming and J lost 3 bases; unmatched junction nucleotides: 4. Germline V gene sequence: CDR1 DFQATT, CDR2 SNEGSKA (reference sequence). The CDR3 loop spans 15 amino acids. The CDR3 bases are TGCAGTGCTAGAGATCCCGGGACTAGCGGCTACGAGCAGTACTTC. This encodes CSARDPGTSGYEQYF.

The chain employs TRBV12-3 or TRBV12-4 and TRBJ1-4, with D possibly matching TRBD1 (6 bases). V lost 6 bases, J lost 8 bases, and 19 bases lay in between. The CDR3 runs to 15 residues. Here the CDR3 DNA reads TGTGCCAGCAGGCTACGCAGGGGAAGAGGGGAAAAACTGTTTTTT. As protein: CASRLRRGRGEKLFF.

This clonotype has only a few counts. The chain joins TRBV12-3 or TRBV12-4 to TRBJ2-2; 10 nucleotides agree with TRBD2. The junction had 6 bases not matched to a gene; V was cut back by 11 bases and J by 0 bases. CDR3 size: 15 residues. CDR3 bases: TGTGCCCAACTAGCGGGATCCTCGAACACCGGGGAGCTGTTTTTT. Its protein is CAQLAGSSNTGELFF.

This clonotype has a handful of counts. V and J are TRBV20-1 and TRBJ2-3; D ambiguous. There are 14 residues in the CDR3. Germline CDR1 and CDR2: DFQATT and SNEGSKA (reference sequence). Trimming removed 6 bases at V and 1 base at J, with 14 bases between. This chain's CDR3 is CSAEPELRTDTQYF. CDR3 coding DNA: TGCAGTGCCGAACCAGAACTACGCACAGATACGCAGTATTTT.

This sequence joins TRBV20-1 and TRBJ1-4, with TRBD1 matching over 7 bases. This CDR3 has 16 amino acids. Germline CDR1 and CDR2: DFQATT and SNEGSKA (reference sequence). The V segment lost 5 bases and the J segment 7 bases; nucleotides outside the gene matches: 16. The CDR3 DNA is TGCAGTGCTCCGTCTGAGAAGGGGGCGTGGAGTGAAAAACTGTTTTTT. Amino acid sequence: CSAPSEKGAWSEKLFF.

The chain joins TRBV25-1 to TRBJ2-3; TRBD2 matches 7 bases. CDR3 length equals 14 residues. CDR1 and CDR2 (germline): MGHDK, SYGVNS. Trimming cost V 3 bases and J 7 bases; bases outside gene matches: 7. CDR3 nucleotide sequence: TGTGCCAGCAGTGATTGGGAGGGCCTAAATACGCAGTATTTT. Its protein product is CASSDWEGLNTQYF. Together with reference TRBV25-1 and TRBJ2-3, the CDR3 gives the full variable domain: EADIYQTPRYLVIGTGKKITLECSQTMGHDKMYWYQQDPGMELHLIHYSYGVNSTEKGDLSSESTVSRIRTEHFPLTLESARPSHTSQYLCASSDWEGLNTQYFGPGTRLTVL.

The chain has TRBV9 and TRBJ1-2, with 7 bases fitting TRBD1. The CDR3 runs 13 residues. Germline assignment: CDR1 SGDLS and CDR2 YYNGEE. V was clipped by 3 bases and J by 7 bases; unmatched bases: 6. The DNA of the CDR3 is TGTGCCAGCAGCGAAGGGGGCGCCGGTGGCTACACCTTC. Translated, it gives CASSEGGAGGYTF.